The 10 T cell receptor beta chains in this list originate from one sample, sequenced in a study of blood T cell repertoires in COVID-19. The table came from immunoSEQ multiplex PCR; TCRdb's copy has only in-frame clones and leaves some out. Found here are roughly 300,000 clones, about 80% of them singletons; the top ten hold approximately 9%. Sequenced material: peripheral blood. These receptors all come from a woman in her 50s who had recovered from COVID-19.

The J gene is TRBJ1-5, the V gene TRBV28; D is possibly TRBD1 (5 bases). CDR3 length: 12 amino acids. Germline V gives CDR1 MDHEN, CDR2 SYDVKM. Trimming shortened V by 7 bases and J by 5 bases, and 9 bases separated the two germline ends. CDR3 protein: CASTPGDQPQHF. CDR3 coding DNA: TGTGCCAGCACACCGGGGGATCAGCCCCAGCATTTT.

The chain links TRBV3-1 (or the pseudogene TRBV3-2) to TRBJ2-1; D is unresolved. Trimming removed 1 base at V and 9 bases at J, with 7 bases between. This CDR3 has 12 residues. CDR1 is LGHDT, CDR2 YNNKEL, per germline (reference sequence). CDR3 amino acids: CASSQGLGEQFF. Here the CDR3 DNA reads TGTGCCAGCAGCCAAGGGCTAGGTGAGCAGTTCTTC.

J is TRBJ2-7 and V is TRBV25-1, with 11 bases fitting TRBD1. V gave up 1 base and J gave up 1 base; unmatched junction bases: 6. Germline-derived CDR1 and CDR2 are MGHDK and SYGVNS. The CDR3 consists of 17 residues. CDR3 loop: CASSEWAGTGGSYEQYF. Written as DNA, the CDR3 is TGTGCCAGCAGTGAATGGGCCGGGACAGGGGGATCCTACGAGCAGTACTTC.

This clone was observed a single time. The gene calls are TRBV3-1 (or the pseudogene TRBV3-2) and TRBJ2-5, with a tentative D call TRBD1 (5 bases). Trimming left V 2 bases short and J 13 bases short, with 17 bases between. The CDR3 covers 13 residues. Germline V gene sequence: CDR1 LGHDT, CDR2 YNNKEL (reference sequence). CDR3 sequence: CASSQYHDSSPYF. The CDR3 DNA follows: TGTGCCAGCAGCCAATATCACGACAGTTCACCGTACTTC.

This clone occurred a few times. The chain has TRBV7-3 and TRBJ2-5, with D perhaps TRBD1 (5 bases). There are 14 residues in the CDR3. Trimming cost V 5 bases and J 1 base, with 11 bases left between them. CDR1 and CDR2 (germline): SGHTA, FQGTGA. The DNA of the CDR3 is TGTGCCAGCAGCCTCAGGGCAGCCCAAGAGACCCAGTACTTC. It yields the protein CASSLRAAQETQYF.

Note on this clone: It may be a read error: a sequence one base away is much more abundant. This chain joins TRBV25-1 and TRBJ1-2; TRBD1 is a possible D gene (5 bases). The CDR3 extends over 12 amino acids. Germline CDR1 MGHDK, CDR2 SYGVNS. The germline V and J ends were trimmed by 2 bases and 5 bases, with 6 bases remaining between them. The CDR3 nucleotides are TGTGCCAGCAGTGAAGGGGGGTATGGCTACACCTTC. Its translation is CASSEGGYGYTF.

This chain joins TRBV5-5 and TRBJ1-1, with D uncertain. Trimming stripped 4 bases from V and 2 bases from J, with 6 bases between. This CDR3 spans 12 amino acids. The germline CDR1 and CDR2 sequences are SGHKS and YYEKEE (reference sequence). The CDR3: CASSPVNTEAFF. The CDR3 DNA sequence: TGTGCCAGCAGCCCGGTAAACACTGAAGCTTTCTTT.

The chain is built from TRBV2 and TRBJ2-7; D might be TRBD1 (6 bases). The germline V gene encodes CDR1 SNHLY and CDR2 FYNNEI. V lost 8 bases to trimming and J lost 3 bases, with 17 bases between them. The CDR3 is 14 amino acids. As DNA, the CDR3 is TGTGCCAGCCGGAAGGGGCAGGGGAACTACGAGCAGTACTTC. Amino acids: CASRKGQGNYEQYF.

The CDR3: CASSLFATGVETQYF. Written as DNA, the CDR3 is TGTGCCAGCAGTTTATTCGCGACAGGGGTTGAGACCCAGTACTTC. The J gene is TRBJ2-5, the V gene TRBV27, with 8 bases fitting TRBD1. The J segment lost 5 bases and the V segment lost 1 base, leaving 6 bases of the junction unmatched. CDR1 and CDR2 (germline): MNHEY, SMNVEV (reference sequence). CDR3 length: 15 amino acids.

The table lists this clone with a few counts. The rearrangement links TRBV30 to TRBJ2-1; TRBD1 matches at 8 bases. This CDR3 spans 15 amino acids. Unmatched junction bases numbered 6, after V lost 3 bases and J lost 2 bases. Germline values: CDR1 GTSNPN, CDR2 SVGIG (reference sequence). The CDR3 DNA sequence: TGTGCCTGGAGCGAAAACAGGGGGACCTACAATGAGCAGTTCTTC. It translates to CAWSENRGTYNEQFF.